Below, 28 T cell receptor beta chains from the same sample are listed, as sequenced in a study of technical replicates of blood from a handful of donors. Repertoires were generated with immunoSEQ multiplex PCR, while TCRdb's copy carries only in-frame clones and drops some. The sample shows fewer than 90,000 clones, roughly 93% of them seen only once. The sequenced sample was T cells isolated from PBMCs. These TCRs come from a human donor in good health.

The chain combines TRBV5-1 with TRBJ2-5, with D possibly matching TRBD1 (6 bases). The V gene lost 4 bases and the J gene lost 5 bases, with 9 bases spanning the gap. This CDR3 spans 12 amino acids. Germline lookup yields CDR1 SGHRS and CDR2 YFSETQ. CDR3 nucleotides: TGCGCCAGCAGCACAGGGATGGAGACCCAGTACTTC. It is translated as CASSTGMETQYF.

CDR3 residues: CATTPESNQPQHF. The CDR3 bases are TGTGCCACCACCCCAGAAAGCAATCAGCCCCAGCATTTT. V gene TRBV15 combines with J gene TRBJ1-5; no definite D call. The V end lost 7 bases, the J end lost 1 base, and 8 bases lay between the germline ends. This CDR3 spans 13 amino acids. The germline V gene encodes CDR1 LNHNV and CDR2 YYDKDF (reference sequence). The full variable domain, its missing parts supplied by reference TRBV15 and TRBJ1-5, is DAMVIQNPRYQVTQFGKPVTLSCSQTLNHNVMYWYQQKSSQAPKLLFHYYDKDFNNEADTPDNFQSRRPNTSFCFLDIRSPGLGDTAMYLCATTPESNQPQHFGDGTRLSIL.

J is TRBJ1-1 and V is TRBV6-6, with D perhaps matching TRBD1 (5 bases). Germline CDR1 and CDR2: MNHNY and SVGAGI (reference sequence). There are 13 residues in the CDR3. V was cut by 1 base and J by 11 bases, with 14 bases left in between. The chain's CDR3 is CASSYWGDSGAFF. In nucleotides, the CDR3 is TGTGCCAGCAGTTACTGGGGGGACTCCGGGGCTTTCTTT.

The chain's CDR3 is CASSGLARSTDTQYF. The CDR3 DNA sequence: TGTGCCAGCAGCGGACTAGCCCGATCCACAGATACGCAGTATTTT. The V and J genes are TRBV21-1 and TRBJ2-3; TRBD2 is the table's D call and was not checked against the DNA. TRBV21-1 represents a pseudogene. The CDR3 extends over 15 amino acids.

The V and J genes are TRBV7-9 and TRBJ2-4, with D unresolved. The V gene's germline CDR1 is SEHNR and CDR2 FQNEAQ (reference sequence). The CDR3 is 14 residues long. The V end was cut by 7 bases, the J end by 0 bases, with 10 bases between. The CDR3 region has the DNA TGTGCCAGCACCCAACCACTAGCCAAAAACATTCAGTACTTC. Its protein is CASTQPLAKNIQYF.

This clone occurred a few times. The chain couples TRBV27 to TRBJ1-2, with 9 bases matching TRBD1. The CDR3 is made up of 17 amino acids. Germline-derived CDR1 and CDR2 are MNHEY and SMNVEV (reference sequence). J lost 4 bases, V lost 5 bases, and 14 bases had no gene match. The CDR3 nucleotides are TGTGCCAGCAGTCTAACCGGACAGGGGATTATGAGCTATGGCTACACCTTC. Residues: CASSLTGQGIMSYGYTF.

CDR3 in DNA: TGTGCCAGCGGGTCTAGCGGGGTCGATGACGAGCAGTACTTC. It encodes CASGSSGVDDEQYF. V usage is TRBV7-9 and J usage is TRBJ2-7, with 9 nucleotides matching TRBD2. This CDR3 has 14 amino acids. Unmatched junction bases numbered 10, after V lost 8 bases and J lost 5 bases. CDR1 and CDR2 (germline): SEHNR, FQNEAQ (reference sequence).

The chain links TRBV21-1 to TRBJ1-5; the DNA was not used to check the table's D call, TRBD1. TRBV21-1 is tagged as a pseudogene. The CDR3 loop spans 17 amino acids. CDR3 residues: CASSKVGGQGPNQPQHF. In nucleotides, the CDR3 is TGTGCCAGCAGCAAAGTGGGGGGACAGGGTCCCAATCAGCCCCAGCATTTT.

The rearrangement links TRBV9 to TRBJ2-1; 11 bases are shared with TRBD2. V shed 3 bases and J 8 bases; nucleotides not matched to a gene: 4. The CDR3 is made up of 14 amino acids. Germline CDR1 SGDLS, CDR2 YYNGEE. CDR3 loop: CASSAQLAGDEQFF. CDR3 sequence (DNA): TGTGCCAGCAGCGCTCAACTAGCGGGGGATGAGCAGTTCTTC.

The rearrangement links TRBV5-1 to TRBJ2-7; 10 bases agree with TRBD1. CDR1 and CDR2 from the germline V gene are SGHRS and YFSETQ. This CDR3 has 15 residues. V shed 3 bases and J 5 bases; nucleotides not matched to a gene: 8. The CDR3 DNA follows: TGCGCCAGCAGCTCGAGGACGGGACAGGGGAACGAGCAGTACTTC. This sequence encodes CASSSRTGQGNEQYF.

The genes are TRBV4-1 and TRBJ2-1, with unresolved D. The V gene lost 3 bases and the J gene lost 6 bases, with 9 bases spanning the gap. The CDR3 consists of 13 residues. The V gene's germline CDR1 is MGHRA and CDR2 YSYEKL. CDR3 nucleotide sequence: TGCGCCAGCAGCCATCAGTCGGGCAATGAGCAGTTCTTC. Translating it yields CASSHQSGNEQFF.

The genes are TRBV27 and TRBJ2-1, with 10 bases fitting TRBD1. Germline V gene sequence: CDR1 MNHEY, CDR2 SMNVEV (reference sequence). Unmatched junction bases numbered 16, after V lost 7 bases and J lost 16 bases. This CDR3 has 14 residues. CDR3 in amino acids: CASIGTGVDPFLFF. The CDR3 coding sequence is TGTGCCAGCATCGGGACAGGGGTGGACCCTTTTCTTTTCTTC.

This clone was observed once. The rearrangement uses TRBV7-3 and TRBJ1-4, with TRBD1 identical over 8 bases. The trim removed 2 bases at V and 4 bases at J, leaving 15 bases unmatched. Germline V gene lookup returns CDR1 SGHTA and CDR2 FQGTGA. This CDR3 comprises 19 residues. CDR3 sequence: CASSLGGLGQGEINEKLFF. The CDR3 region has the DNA TGTGCCAGCAGCTTAGGGGGGCTCGGACAGGGCGAGATTAATGAAAAACTGTTTTTT.

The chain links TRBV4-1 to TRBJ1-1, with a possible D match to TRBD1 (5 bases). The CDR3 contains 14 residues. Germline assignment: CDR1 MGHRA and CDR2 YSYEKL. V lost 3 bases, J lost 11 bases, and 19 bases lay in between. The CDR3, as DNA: TGCGCCAGCAGCCATCAGGGAAAGGGCACTTGGGCTTTCTTT. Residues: CASSHQGKGTWAFF.

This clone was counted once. CDR3 sequence: CASSPPNRGPGANVLTF. CDR3 in DNA: TGTGCCAGCAGCCCCCCGAACAGGGGACCTGGGGCCAACGTCCTGACTTTC. The chain combines TRBV11-2 with TRBJ2-6, with 7 bases that match TRBD1. V shed 5 bases, J shed 2 bases, and the junction held 9 bases outside the gene matches. Germline V gene data show CDR1 as SGHAT and CDR2 as FQNNGV. The CDR3 is 17 residues long.

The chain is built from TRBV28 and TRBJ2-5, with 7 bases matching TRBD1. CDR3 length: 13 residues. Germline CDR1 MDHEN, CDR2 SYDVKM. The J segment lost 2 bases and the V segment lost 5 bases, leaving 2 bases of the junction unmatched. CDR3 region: CASSRQGQETQYF. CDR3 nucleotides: TGTGCCAGCAGTCGACAGGGACAAGAGACCCAGTACTTC. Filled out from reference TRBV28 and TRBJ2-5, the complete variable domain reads DVKVTQSSRYLVKRTGEKVFLECVQDMDHENMFWYRQDPGLGLRLIYFSYDVKMKEKGDIPEGYSVSREKKERFSLILESASTNQTSMYLCASSRQGQETQYFGPGTRLLVL.

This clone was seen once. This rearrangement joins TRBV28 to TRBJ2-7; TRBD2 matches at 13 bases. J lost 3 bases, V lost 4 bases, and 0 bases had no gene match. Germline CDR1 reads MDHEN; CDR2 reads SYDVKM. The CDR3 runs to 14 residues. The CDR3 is CASSWTSGGYEQYF. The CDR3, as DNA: TGTGCCAGCAGTTGGACTAGCGGGGGCTACGAGCAGTACTTC.

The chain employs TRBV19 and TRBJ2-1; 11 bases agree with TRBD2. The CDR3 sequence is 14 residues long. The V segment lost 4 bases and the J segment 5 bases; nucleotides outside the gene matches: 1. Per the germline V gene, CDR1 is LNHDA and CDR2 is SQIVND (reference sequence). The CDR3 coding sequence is TGTGCCAGTAGTAAGGGACTAGCGGACAATGAGCAGTTCTTC. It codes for CASSKGLADNEQFF. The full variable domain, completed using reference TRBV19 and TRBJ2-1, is DGGITQSPKYLFRKEGQNVTLSCEQNLNHDAMYWYRQDPGQGLRLIYYSQIVNDFQKGDIAEGYSVSREKKESFPLTVTSAQKNPTAFYLCASSKGLADNEQFFGPGTRLTVL.

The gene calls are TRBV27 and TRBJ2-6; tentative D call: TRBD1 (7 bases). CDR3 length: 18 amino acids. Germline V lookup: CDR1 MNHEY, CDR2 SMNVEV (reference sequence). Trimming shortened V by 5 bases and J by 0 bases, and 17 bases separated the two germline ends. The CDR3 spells CASSRGDSEPSGANVLTF. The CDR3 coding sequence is TGTGCCAGCAGTAGGGGGGACAGCGAGCCCTCTGGGGCCAACGTCCTGACTTTC.

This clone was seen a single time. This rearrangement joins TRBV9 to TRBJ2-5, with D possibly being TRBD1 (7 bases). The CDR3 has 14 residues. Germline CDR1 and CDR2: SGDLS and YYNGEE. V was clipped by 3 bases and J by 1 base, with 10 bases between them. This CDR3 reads CASSGGTAQETQYF. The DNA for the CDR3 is TGTGCCAGCAGCGGCGGGACAGCCCAAGAGACCCAGTACTTC.

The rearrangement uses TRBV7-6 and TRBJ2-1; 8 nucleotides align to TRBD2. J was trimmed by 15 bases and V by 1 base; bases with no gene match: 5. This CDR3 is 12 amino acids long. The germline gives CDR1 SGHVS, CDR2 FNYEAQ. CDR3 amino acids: CASSLGGGPSFF. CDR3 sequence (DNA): TGTGCCAGCAGCTTAGGCGGGGGGCCTTCGTTCTTC. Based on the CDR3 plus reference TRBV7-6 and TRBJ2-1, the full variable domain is GAGVSQSPRYKVTKRGQDVALRCDPISGHVSLYWYRQALGQGPEFLTYFNYEAQQDKSGLPNDRFSAERPEGSISTLTIQRTEQRDSAMYRCASSLGGGPSFFGPGTRLTVL.

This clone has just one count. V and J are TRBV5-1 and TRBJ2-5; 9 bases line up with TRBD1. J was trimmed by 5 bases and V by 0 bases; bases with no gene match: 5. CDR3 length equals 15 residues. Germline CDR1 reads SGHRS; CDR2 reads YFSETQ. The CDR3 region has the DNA TGCGCCAGCAGCTTGGGGACAGGGGTGTTGGAGACCCAGTACTTC. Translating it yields CASSLGTGVLETQYF.

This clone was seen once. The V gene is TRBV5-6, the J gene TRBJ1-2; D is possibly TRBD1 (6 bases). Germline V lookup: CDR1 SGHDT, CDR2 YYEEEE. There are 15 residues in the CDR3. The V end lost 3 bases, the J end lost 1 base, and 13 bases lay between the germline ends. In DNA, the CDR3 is TGTGCCAGCAGCTGGTGGGGGGGCCTTAACTATGGCTACACCTTC. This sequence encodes CASSWWGGLNYGYTF.

The CDR3 DNA is TGTGCCAGCAGAACCGGGACAGACACAGATACGCAGTATTTT. This sequence encodes CASRTGTDTDTQYF. The V and J genes are TRBV28 and TRBJ2-3; 7 nucleotides line up with TRBD1. J was trimmed by 2 bases and V by 6 bases; bases with no gene match: 5. The V gene's germline CDR1 is MDHEN and CDR2 SYDVKM. This CDR3 comprises 14 residues.

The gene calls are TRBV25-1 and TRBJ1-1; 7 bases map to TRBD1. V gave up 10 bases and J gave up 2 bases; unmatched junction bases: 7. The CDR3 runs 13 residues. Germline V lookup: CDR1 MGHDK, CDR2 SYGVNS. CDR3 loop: CATETGTNTEAFF. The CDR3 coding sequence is TGTGCCACCGAGACAGGGACCAACACTGAAGCTTTCTTT.

The DNA of the CDR3 is TGTGCCAGCAGTGACCCTACAGGGGGCTCTGGCTACACCTTC. Protein: CASSDPTGGSGYTF. V is TRBV25-1 and J is TRBJ1-2; the match to TRBD1 covers 9 bases. The V gene's germline CDR1 is MGHDK and CDR2 SYGVNS. After removal of 3 bases from V and 7 bases from J, the junction contained 6 bases not matched to a gene. The CDR3 runs 14 residues.

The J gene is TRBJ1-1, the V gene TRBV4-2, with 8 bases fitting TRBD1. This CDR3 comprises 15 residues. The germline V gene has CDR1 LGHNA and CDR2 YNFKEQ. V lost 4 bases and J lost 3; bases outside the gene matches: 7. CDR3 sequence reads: CASSPKTGGDTEAFF. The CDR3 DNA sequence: TGTGCCAGCAGCCCGAAAACAGGGGGGGACACTGAAGCTTTCTTT.

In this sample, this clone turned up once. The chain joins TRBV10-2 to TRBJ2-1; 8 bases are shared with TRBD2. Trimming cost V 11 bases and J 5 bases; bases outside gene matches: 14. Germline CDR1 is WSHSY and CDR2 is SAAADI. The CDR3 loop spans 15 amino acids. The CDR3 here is CAVSFPGTRNNEQFF. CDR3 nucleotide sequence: TGCGCCGTCTCCTTTCCCGGGACTAGAAACAATGAGCAGTTCTTC.